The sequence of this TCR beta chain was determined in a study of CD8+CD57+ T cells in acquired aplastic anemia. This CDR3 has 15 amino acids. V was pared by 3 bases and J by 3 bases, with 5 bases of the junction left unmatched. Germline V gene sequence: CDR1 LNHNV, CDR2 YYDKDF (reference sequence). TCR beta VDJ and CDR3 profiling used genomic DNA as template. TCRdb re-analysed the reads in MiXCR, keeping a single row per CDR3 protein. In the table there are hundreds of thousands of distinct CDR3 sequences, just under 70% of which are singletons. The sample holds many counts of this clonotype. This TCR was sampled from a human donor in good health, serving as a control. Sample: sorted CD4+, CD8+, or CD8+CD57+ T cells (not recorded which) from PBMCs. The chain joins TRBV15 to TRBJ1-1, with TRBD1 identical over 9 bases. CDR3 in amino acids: CATSRGDRADTEAFF. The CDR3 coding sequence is TGTGCCACCAGCAGGGGGGACAGGGCGGACACTGAAGCTTTCTTT.